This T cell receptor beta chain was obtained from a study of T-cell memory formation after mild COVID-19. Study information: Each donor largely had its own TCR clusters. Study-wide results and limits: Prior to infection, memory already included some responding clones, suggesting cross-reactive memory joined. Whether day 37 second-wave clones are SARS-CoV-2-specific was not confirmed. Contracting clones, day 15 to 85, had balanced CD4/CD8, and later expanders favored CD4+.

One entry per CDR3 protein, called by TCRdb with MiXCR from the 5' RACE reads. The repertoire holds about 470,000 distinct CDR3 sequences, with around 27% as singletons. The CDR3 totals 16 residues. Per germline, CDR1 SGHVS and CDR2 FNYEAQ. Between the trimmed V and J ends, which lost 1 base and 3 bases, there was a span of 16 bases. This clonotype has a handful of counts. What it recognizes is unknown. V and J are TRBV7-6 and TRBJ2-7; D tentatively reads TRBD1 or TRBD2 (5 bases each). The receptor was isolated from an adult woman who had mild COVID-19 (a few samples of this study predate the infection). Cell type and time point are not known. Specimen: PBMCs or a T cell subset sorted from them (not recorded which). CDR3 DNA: TGTGCCAGCAGCTTAGTAGGGTCCGGGGCCCTCTACGAGCAGTACTTC. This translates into CASSLVGSGALYEQYF.